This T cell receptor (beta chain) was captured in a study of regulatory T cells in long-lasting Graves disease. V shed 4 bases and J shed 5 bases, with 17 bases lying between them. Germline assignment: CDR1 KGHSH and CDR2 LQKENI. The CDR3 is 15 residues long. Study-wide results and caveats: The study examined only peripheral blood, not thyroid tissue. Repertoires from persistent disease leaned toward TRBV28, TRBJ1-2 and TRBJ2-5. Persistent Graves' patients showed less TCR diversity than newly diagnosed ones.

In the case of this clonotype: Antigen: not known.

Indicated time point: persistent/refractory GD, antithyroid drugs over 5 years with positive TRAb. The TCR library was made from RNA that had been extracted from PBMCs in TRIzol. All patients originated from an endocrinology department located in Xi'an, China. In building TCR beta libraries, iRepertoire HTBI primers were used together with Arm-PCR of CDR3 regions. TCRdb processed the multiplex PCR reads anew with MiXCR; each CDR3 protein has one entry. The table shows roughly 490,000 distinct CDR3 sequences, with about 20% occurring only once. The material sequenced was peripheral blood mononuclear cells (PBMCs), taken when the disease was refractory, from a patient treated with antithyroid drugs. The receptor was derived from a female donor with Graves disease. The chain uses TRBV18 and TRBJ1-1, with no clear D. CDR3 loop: CASSLSGPGGTEAFF. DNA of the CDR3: TGTGCCAGCTCACTAAGCGGACCGGGCGGGACTGAAGCTTTCTTT.